The TCR beta chain under discussion was sequenced for a study of cytomegalovirus exposure and HLA in healthy donors. The primer mix had 60 Vbeta and 13 Jbeta primers. The repertoire was sequenced with immunoSEQ multiplex PCR; TCRdb's copy has only in-frame clones and lacks some. In the table there are approximately 160,000 clones, approximately 85% of which are singletons. Germline V gene data show CDR1 as LNHDA and CDR2 as SQIVND (reference sequence). V was clipped by 6 bases and J by 5 bases; unmatched bases: 6. CDR3 length equals 14 residues. Sequences were obtained from PBMCs. The TCR was taken from a girl aged 10-17 years in good health and CMV-seropositive. The chain recombines TRBV19 with TRBJ1-4; 7 bases agree with TRBD1. DNA of the CDR3: TGTGCCAGTAGGAACAGGGGTCCAAATGAAAAACTGTTTTTT. This translates into CASRNRGPNEKLFF. Variable domain in full (rest from reference TRBV19 and TRBJ1-4): DGGITQSPKYLFRKEGQNVTLSCEQNLNHDAMYWYRQDPGQGLRLIYYSQIVNDFQKGDIAEGYSVSREKKESFPLTVTSAQKNPTAFYLCASRNRGPNEKLFFGSGTQLSVL.